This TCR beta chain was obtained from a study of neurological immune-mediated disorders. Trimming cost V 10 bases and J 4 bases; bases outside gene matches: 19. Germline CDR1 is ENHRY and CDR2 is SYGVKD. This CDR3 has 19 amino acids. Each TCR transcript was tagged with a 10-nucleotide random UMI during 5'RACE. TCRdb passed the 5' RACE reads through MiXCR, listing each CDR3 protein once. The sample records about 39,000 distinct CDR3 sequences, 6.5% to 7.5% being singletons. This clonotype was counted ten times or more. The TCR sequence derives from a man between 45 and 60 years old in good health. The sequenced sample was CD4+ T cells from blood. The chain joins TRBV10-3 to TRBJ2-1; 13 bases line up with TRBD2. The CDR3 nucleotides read TGTGCCAGCCAACCGGGACTAGCGGGACTATCGGGGCCTTACAATGAGCAGTTCTTC. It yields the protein CASQPGLAGLSGPYNEQFF.